This T cell receptor (beta chain) was retrieved from a study of Ad26.COV2.S vaccination and SARS-CoV-2 variants. Study results and caveats: Vaccine recipients posted higher spike-specific TCR breadth than their placebo counterparts. Vaccine recipients and placebo recipients showed similar non-spike TCR breadth.

The assay was immunoSEQ multiplex PCR, and TCRdb's table has in-frame clones only and misses some. This table has 180,000 or so clones, approximately 88% appearing once. Remarks on this clone: The antigen is not known.

The source material was peripheral blood, sampled after recovery from COVID-19. This TCR was sampled from a human donor who had recovered from COVID-19.

In DNA, the CDR3 is TGTGCCAGCATTCGGACAGGGTGGGGGGTGAATGAGCAGTTCTTC. Residues: CASIRTGWGVNEQFF. The chain combines TRBV6-5 with TRBJ2-1; 8 bases map to TRBD1. CDR3 length: 15 amino acids. With V trimmed by 7 bases and J by 7 bases, 12 bases remained unmatched. Looked up from germline, CDR1 is MNHEY and CDR2 is SVGAGI.